This paragraph reports one TCR beta chain. Its target is not known. A junction end diverges from the germline sequence, so it may reflect a read error. This CDR3 has 14 residues. Germline V gene data show CDR1 as DFQATT and CDR2 as SNEGSKA (reference sequence). This sample is drawn from a study of blood T cells in healthy people across ages. General study findings and limits: With naive T cell percentage, TCR beta diversity showed a strong correlation.

A second PCR, run for about 6 to 12 cycles, used a sample-barcoded 5' primer plus a J-beta primer mix. The template-switch adaptor, which had 12 random nucleotides, put a tag on each cDNA molecule. There were at least 3 million CDR3-containing paired-end reads obtained from each sample. MiXCR, run by TCRdb on the 5' RACE reads, gives a single entry per CDR3 protein. This sample has 500,000 to 550,000 distinct CDR3 sequences; less than 25% occur once, and the top ten carry roughly 9.4%. A further study also used this sample, focusing on T cells of mothers and their children. That study adds: The study sampled a few healthy Caucasian mothers and their six children.

The chain links TRBV20-1 to TRBJ2-2; 9 nucleotides match TRBD2. The TCR comes from a boy between 10 and 17 years old in good health. The sequenced material came from blood. CDR3 nucleotides: TGCAGTGCCCTCGCGGGGGGGAACATCGGGGAGCTGTTTTTT. It is translated as CSALAGGNIGELFF.